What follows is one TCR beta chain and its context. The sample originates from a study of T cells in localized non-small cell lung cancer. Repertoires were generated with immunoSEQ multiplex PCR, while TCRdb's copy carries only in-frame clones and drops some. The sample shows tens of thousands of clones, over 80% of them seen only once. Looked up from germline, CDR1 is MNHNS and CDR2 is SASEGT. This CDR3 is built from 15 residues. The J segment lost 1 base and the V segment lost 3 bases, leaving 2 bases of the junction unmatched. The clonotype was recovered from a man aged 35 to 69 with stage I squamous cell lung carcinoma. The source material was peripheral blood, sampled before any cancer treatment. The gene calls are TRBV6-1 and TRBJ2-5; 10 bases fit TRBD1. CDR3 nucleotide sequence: TGTGCCAGCAGTGAGGGACAGGGGATCCAAGAGACCCAGTACTTC. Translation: CASSEGQGIQETQYF.